These 21 T cell receptor beta chains originate from one sample sequenced in a study of blood T cell repertoires in COVID-19. The repertoire was sequenced with immunoSEQ multiplex PCR; TCRdb's copy has only in-frame clones and lacks some. The repertoire holds around 50,000 clones, with more than 75% as singletons. Sequenced material: peripheral blood. Receptors were obtained from a man aged 35 to 55 with active COVID-19.

V is TRBV5-5 and J is TRBJ1-1; D call uncertain. V lost 0 bases and J 1 base, leaving 7 bases between the germline ends. Per the germline V gene, CDR1 is SGHKS and CDR2 is YYEKEE (reference sequence). The CDR3 runs 14 residues. In DNA, the CDR3 is TGTGCCAGCAGCTTGGAACTAGCGAACACTGAAGCTTTCTTT. Its translation: CASSLELANTEAFF.

The chain's CDR3 is CASSDSGSVETQYF. The CDR3 nucleotides are TGCGCCAGCAGCGATAGCGGGAGTGTGGAGACCCAGTACTTC. J is TRBJ2-5 and V is TRBV5-1, with 9 bases fitting TRBD2. Trimming took 4 bases from V and 5 from J; bases not matched to a gene: 6. The CDR3 has 14 amino acids. The V gene's germline CDR1 is SGHRS and CDR2 YFSETQ.

J is TRBJ2-1 and V is TRBV30, with D hard to call. V lost 3 bases to trimming and J lost 0 bases, with 15 bases between them. Germline CDR1 reads GTSNPN; CDR2 reads SVGIG (reference sequence). This CDR3 comprises 16 residues. CDR3 in DNA: TGTGCCTGGAGGAGCAAGGAAGCGACCTCCTACAATGAGCAGTTCTTC. Its translation: CAWRSKEATSYNEQFF.

The V and J genes are TRBV11-3 and TRBJ2-5; D gene uncertain. CDR1 and CDR2 from the germline V gene are SGHNT and YENEEA. CDR3 size: 13 residues. V lost 3 bases and J 7 bases, leaving 12 bases between the germline ends. CDR3 nucleotides: TGTGCCAGCAGCTTCGAGCTCCCGGGGACCCAGTACTTC. Amino acid sequence: CASSFELPGTQYF. Variable domain in full (rest from reference TRBV11-3 and TRBJ2-5): EAGVVQSPRYKIIEKKQPVAFWCNPISGHNTLYWYLQNLGQGPELLIRYENEEAVDDSQLPKDRFSAERLKGVDSTLKIQPAELGDSAVYLCASSFELPGTQYFGPGTRLLVL.

The rearrangement uses TRBV4-1 and TRBJ2-7; D uncertain. This CDR3 is 12 amino acids long. Germline-derived CDR1 and CDR2 are MGHRA and YSYEKL. The ends were cut back, 4 bases at V and 7 bases at J, with 11 bases in the middle. CDR3 sequence (DNA): TGCGCCAGCAGCCTCTCCGGGTTGGAGCAGTACTTC. It codes for CASSLSGLEQYF.

CDR3 residues: CASSYTGLAIQETQYF. CDR3 DNA: TGTGCCAGCAGTTACACGGGACTAGCGATCCAAGAGACCCAGTACTTC. V and J are TRBV6-6 and TRBJ2-5, with TRBD2 matching over 10 bases. J lost 1 base, V lost 2 bases, and 4 bases had no gene match. Germline-derived CDR1 and CDR2 are MNHNY and SVGAGI (reference sequence). This CDR3 has 16 amino acids.

This clone was counted once. The chain carries TRBV30 and TRBJ1-3, with no clear D. The CDR3 is made up of 13 amino acids. V was trimmed by 4 bases and J by 2 bases, leaving 9 bases between them. Germline CDR1 reads GTSNPN; CDR2 reads SVGIG (reference sequence). CDR3 residues: CAWTKYTGNTIYF. CDR3 in DNA: TGTGCCTGGACTAAATATACTGGAAACACCATATATTTT.

The CDR3 DNA follows: TGTGCCAGCAGCTCAAGGCTTGGGACAGGGGGCACCGGGGAGCTGTTTTTT. Its protein product is CASSSRLGTGGTGELFF. This rearrangement joins TRBV7-8 to TRBJ2-2; 11 nucleotides agree with TRBD1. This CDR3 has 17 residues. After removal of 4 bases from V and 4 bases from J, the junction contained 8 bases not matched to a gene. Germline V gene sequence: CDR1 SGHVS, CDR2 FQNEAQ.

V gene TRBV30 combines with J gene TRBJ2-1; 12 bases line up with TRBD2. The V gene end was trimmed by 3 bases and the J gene end by 8 bases; junction bases not matched to a gene: 11. The CDR3 is 16 amino acids. Germline V gene data show CDR1 as GTSNPN and CDR2 as SVGIG (reference sequence). The CDR3, as DNA: TGTGCCTGGAGCTCGGGACTAGCGGGCTTCCTTCATGAGCAGTTCTTC. It is translated as CAWSSGLAGFLHEQFF.

This chain joins TRBV28 and TRBJ2-2, with D perhaps matching TRBD1 (7 bases). The CDR3 has 19 residues. Looked up from germline, CDR1 is MDHEN and CDR2 is SYDVKM. Trimming took 3 bases from V and 0 from J, leaving 20 bases between them. The CDR3 here is CASSLEGASAYANTGELFF. The CDR3 DNA reads TGTGCCAGCAGTTTGGAGGGGGCTAGTGCCTACGCGAACACCGGGGAGCTGTTTTTT.

The CDR3 sequence: CASSLEVLAANTGELFF. CDR3 DNA sequence: TGTGCCAGCAGCTTAGAAGTACTAGCGGCTAACACCGGGGAGCTGTTTTTT. The rearrangement uses TRBV11-2 and TRBJ2-2; 8 bases are a match to TRBD2. V lost 0 bases, J lost 2 bases, and 5 bases stayed unmatched. CDR1 SGHAT and CDR2 FQNNGV come from the germline V gene. The length of the CDR3 is 17 residues.

The rearrangement links TRBV29-1 to TRBJ1-2; 8 bases map to TRBD1. Per the germline V gene, CDR1 is SQVTM and CDR2 is ANQGSEA. This CDR3 comprises 17 residues. The J segment lost 5 bases and the V segment lost 0 bases, leaving 14 bases of the junction unmatched. The CDR3 is CSVEESPDRELKYGYTF. CDR3 bases: TGCAGCGTTGAAGAAAGTCCGGACAGGGAACTCAAATATGGCTACACCTTC.

The V and J genes are TRBV28 and TRBJ1-1, with D perhaps TRBD1 (6 bases). Germline lookup yields CDR1 MDHEN and CDR2 SYDVKM. The CDR3 sequence is 16 residues long. Trimming took 6 bases from V and 4 from J, leaving 21 bases between them. The CDR3 protein is CASRTHWGGAGTEAFF. DNA for the CDR3: TGTGCCAGCAGAACTCATTGGGGGGGCGCCGGCACTGAAGCTTTCTTT. Full variable domain (missing parts from reference TRBV28 and TRBJ1-1): DVKVTQSSRYLVKRTGEKVFLECVQDMDHENMFWYRQDPGLGLRLIYFSYDVKMKEKGDIPEGYSVSREKKERFSLILESASTNQTSMYLCASRTHWGGAGTEAFFGQGTRLTVV.

This chain joins TRBV9 and TRBJ2-1; 9 bases map to TRBD1. The CDR3 spans 15 residues. V was clipped by 7 bases and J by 4 bases; unmatched bases: 9. Germline V CDR1 and CDR2: SGDLS, YYNGEE. CDR3 in DNA: TGTGCCAGCTCGCCGGCGGGACAGGGATACAATGAGCAGTTCTTC. Amino acid sequence: CASSPAGQGYNEQFF.

This chain connects TRBV10-3 to TRBJ2-5; a weak D match, TRBD2 (5 bases). V shed 7 bases and J shed 4 bases, with 13 bases lying between them. The germline V gene encodes CDR1 ENHRY and CDR2 SYGVKD. CDR3 length: 13 amino acids. As DNA, the CDR3 is TGTGCCATCATGGAGGATCCGGGAGAGACCCAGTACTTC. Translation gives CAIMEDPGETQYF.

The V and J genes are TRBV6-6 and TRBJ1-5, with TRBD1 matching over 8 bases. CDR1 is MNHNY, CDR2 SVGAGI, per germline (reference sequence). After removal of 0 bases from V and 4 bases from J, the junction contained 5 bases not matched to a gene. This CDR3 region has 16 residues. This CDR3 is CASSYSATGGNQPQHF. CDR3 nucleotide sequence: TGTGCCAGCAGTTACTCCGCTACAGGGGGAAATCAGCCCCAGCATTTT.

The V and J genes are TRBV29-1 and TRBJ1-2; 8 bases are shared with TRBD1. Germline V gives CDR1 SQVTM, CDR2 ANQGSEA. V was pared by 3 bases and J by 4 bases, with 16 bases of the junction left unmatched. The CDR3 is 17 residues long. CDR3 nucleotide sequence: TGCAGCGTTGAGTCGGAGGGGGGCCCCAGGGGGCCCTATGGCTACACCTTC. This codes for CSVESEGGPRGPYGYTF.

The chain has TRBV5-1 and TRBJ2-2; TRBD2 matches at 8 bases. CDR1 and CDR2 from the germline V gene are SGHRS and YFSETQ. The CDR3 has 15 residues. V was pared by 0 bases and J by 6 bases, with 4 bases of the junction left unmatched. In DNA, the CDR3 is TGCGCCAGCAGCTTGGGGACTAGCCCCCCCGGGGAGCTGTTTTTT. Residues: CASSLGTSPPGELFF.

V is TRBV6-1 and J is TRBJ2-1; 9 nucleotides line up with TRBD2. The germline V gene has CDR1 MNHNS and CDR2 SASEGT. V lost 1 base to trimming and J lost 4 bases; unmatched junction nucleotides: 17. The CDR3 totals 20 residues. The CDR3 nucleotides are TGTGCCAGCAGTGAAGTGGGTAGCGGGAGTATTCCCACAAGGTACAATGAGCAGTTCTTC. Its translation: CASSEVGSGSIPTRYNEQFF.

The genes are TRBV3-1 (or the pseudogene TRBV3-2) and TRBJ2-5; D perhaps matches TRBD2 (5 bases). The CDR3 covers 16 residues. V was trimmed by 1 base and J by 2 bases, leaving 14 bases between them. In germline, CDR1 is LGHDT, CDR2 YNNKEL (reference sequence). The DNA for the CDR3 is TGTGCCAGCAGCCAAGGCTATCGACGGACTCAAGAGACCCAGTACTTC. It specifies CASSQGYRRTQETQYF.

The chain combines TRBV29-1 with TRBJ2-1; no reliable D call. Germline lookup yields CDR1 SQVTM and CDR2 ANQGSEA. The CDR3 totals 14 residues. V lost 7 bases and J lost 0, with 13 bases in between. CDR3 DNA: TGCAGCGCGTCCGGTGATTTCTCCTACAATGAGCAGTTCTTC. Its protein is CSASGDFSYNEQFF.